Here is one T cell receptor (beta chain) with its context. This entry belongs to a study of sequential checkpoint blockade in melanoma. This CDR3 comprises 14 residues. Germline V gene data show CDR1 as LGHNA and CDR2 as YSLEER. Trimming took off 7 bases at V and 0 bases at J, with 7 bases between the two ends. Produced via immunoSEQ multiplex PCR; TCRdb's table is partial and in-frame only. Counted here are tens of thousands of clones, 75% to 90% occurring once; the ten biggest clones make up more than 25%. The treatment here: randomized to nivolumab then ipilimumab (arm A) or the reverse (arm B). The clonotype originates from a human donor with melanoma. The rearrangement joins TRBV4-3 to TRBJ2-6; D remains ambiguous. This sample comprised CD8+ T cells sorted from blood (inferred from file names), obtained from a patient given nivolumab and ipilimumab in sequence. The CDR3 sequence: CASTTSSGANVLTF. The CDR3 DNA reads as TGCGCCAGCACGACATCCTCTGGGGCCAACGTCCTGACTTTC.